In this sample, the clone carrying this T cell receptor beta chain turned up many times. The antigen is not known. These data belong to a study of early T cells in non-severe SARS-CoV-2 infection. The study, taken as a whole, reports: VDJdb-based matching was biased toward anti-spike CD8 responses and missed private and CD4 specificities.

Individually, cDNA molecules had unique molecular identifiers attached to them. TCRdb fed the 5' RACE reads into MiXCR, producing one record per CDR3 protein. Of 70,000 or so distinct CDR3 sequences in the sample, roughly 13% are singletons; the top ten hold more than 13%. The sequence came from an adult who was a healthcare worker with PCR-confirmed SARS-CoV-2 infection or an uninfected control (not recorded which). Source material: whole blood.

The CDR3 sequence is CASSVTTIQGRALGANVLTF. DNA for the CDR3: TGTGCCAGCAGCGTCACAACAATACAAGGAAGAGCGTTAGGGGCCAACGTCCTGACTTTC. V usage is TRBV9 and J usage is TRBJ2-6; D is unclear. Germline-derived CDR1 and CDR2 are SGDLS and YYNGEE. Trimming removed 2 bases at V and 4 bases at J, with 25 bases between. The length of the CDR3 is 20 residues.